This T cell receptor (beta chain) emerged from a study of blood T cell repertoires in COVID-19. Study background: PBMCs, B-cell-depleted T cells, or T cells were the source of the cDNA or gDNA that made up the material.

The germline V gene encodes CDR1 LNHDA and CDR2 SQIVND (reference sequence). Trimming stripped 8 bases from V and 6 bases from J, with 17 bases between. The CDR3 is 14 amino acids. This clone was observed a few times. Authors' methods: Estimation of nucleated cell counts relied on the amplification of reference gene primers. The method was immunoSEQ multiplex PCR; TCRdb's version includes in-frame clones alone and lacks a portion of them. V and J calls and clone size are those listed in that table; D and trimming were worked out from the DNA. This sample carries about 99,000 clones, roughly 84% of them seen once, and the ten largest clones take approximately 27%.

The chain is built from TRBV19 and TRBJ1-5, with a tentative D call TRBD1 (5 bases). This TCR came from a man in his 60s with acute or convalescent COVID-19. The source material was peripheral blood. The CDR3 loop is CASETLRRGQPQHF. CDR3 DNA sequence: TGTGCCAGTGAGACTCTGAGGAGGGGTCAGCCCCAGCATTTT. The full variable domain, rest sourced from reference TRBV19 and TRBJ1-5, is DGGITQSPKYLFRKEGQNVTLSCEQNLNHDAMYWYRQDPGQGLRLIYYSQIVNDFQKGDIAEGYSVSREKKESFPLTVTSAQKNPTAFYLCASETLRRGQPQHFGDGTRLSIL.